One sample yielded the 8 T cell receptor beta chains listed below, sequenced in a study of control samples from healthy donors and cancer patients (TCRdb year 2020). Libraries were constructed by the immunoSEQ multiplex PCR assay. The clones in this table, taken by TCRdb from immuneACCESS, are in-frame only. Not every clone is retained; where verified, under half of the shortfall comes from an unresolved V gene, and the cause of the rest is unknown. For this sample there are 100,000 to 150,000 clones; 80% to 95% appear just once. The ten biggest clones cover more than 2% of the sample. Source material: blood. The receptor source for this set is a man aged 18 to 35 in good health.

The J gene is TRBJ1-5, the V gene TRBV4-3, with D maybe TRBD1 (5 bases). V dropped 0 bases and J dropped 3 bases, with 9 bases sitting between them. CDR1 LGHNA and CDR2 YSLEER come from the germline V gene. The CDR3 is made up of 15 amino acids. DNA of the CDR3: TGCGCCAGCAGCCAAGATCGGGGGGTCAATCAGCCCCAGCATTTT. This encodes CASSQDRGVNQPQHF.

The chain joins TRBV2 to TRBJ1-4; 7 bases are a match to TRBD1. The V segment lost 4 bases and the J segment 0 bases; nucleotides outside the gene matches: 5. The germline V gene has CDR1 SNHLY and CDR2 FYNNEI. CDR3 size: 16 residues. The chain's CDR3 is CASSAGQGATNEKLFF. CDR3 in DNA: TGTGCCAGCAGTGCGGGGCAGGGGGCAACTAATGAAAAACTGTTTTTT.

This rearrangement joins TRBV6-5 to TRBJ2-7, with 7 nucleotides matching TRBD1. Germline CDR1 reads MNHEY; CDR2 reads SVGAGI. Losses at the gene ends were 6 bases for V and 2 bases for J; bases not matched to a gene: 4. The CDR3 extends over 13 amino acids. CDR3 protein: CASSRDRAYEQYV. The DNA of the CDR3 is TGTGCCAGCAGCCGGGACAGAGCCTACGAGCAGTACGTC.

The chain is built from TRBV7-9 and TRBJ1-2; 7 bases match TRBD1. V lost 1 base, J lost 4 bases, and 9 bases stayed unmatched. Germline loops: CDR1 SEHNR, CDR2 FQNEAQ (reference sequence). The CDR3 runs 16 residues. CDR3 nucleotides: TGTGCCAGCAGCTTAGGTCGGACAGGCAGCATCTATGGCTACACCTTC. It specifies CASSLGRTGSIYGYTF.

The V and J genes are TRBV6-5 and TRBJ1-3; weak D call: TRBD1 (6 bases). Germline assignment: CDR1 MNHEY and CDR2 SVGAGI. V was shortened by 6 bases and J by 0 bases, with 9 bases between the two germline ends. The CDR3 sequence is 14 residues long. CDR3 DNA: TGTGCCAGCAGAACAGGGAGCTCTGGAAACACCATATATTTT. It encodes CASRTGSSGNTIYF.

Worth noting for this clone: Relative to the germline gene, one junction end is altered; a read error may explain this. V gene TRBV6-1 combines with J gene TRBJ1-5; 7 bases are a match to TRBD1. Germline V gene lookup returns CDR1 MNHNS and CDR2 SASEGT. This CDR3 has 14 residues. As DNA, the CDR3 is TGTGCCAGTAGTGAGGGGGCTGGCGGTCAGCCCCAGCATTTT. Residues: CASSEGAGGQPQHF.

The V and J genes are TRBV2 and TRBJ2-7, with D unresolved. Germline CDR1 SNHLY, CDR2 FYNNEI. V lost 8 bases and J 4 bases, leaving 9 bases between the germline ends. The CDR3 has 11 residues. CDR3 in DNA: TGTGCCAGCGTCGATTCTTACGAGCAGTACTTC. Amino acid sequence: CASVDSYEQYF. Using reference TRBV2 and TRBJ2-7 for the parts outside the CDR3, the full variable domain is EPEVTQTPSHQVTQMGQEVILRCVPISNHLYFYWYRQILGQKVEFLVSFYNNEISEKSEIFDDQFSVERPDGSNFTLKIRSTKLEDSAMYFCASVDSYEQYFGPGTRLTVT.

V is TRBV10-1 and J is TRBJ2-2; unclear D gene. The ends were cut back, 3 bases at V and 6 bases at J, with 2 bases in the middle. CDR3 length: 11 amino acids. CDR1 and CDR2 (germline): WNHNN, SYGVQD (reference sequence). CDR3 DNA sequence: TGCGCCAGCAGTGAAGCCGGGGAGCTGTTTTTT. It encodes CASSEAGELFF.